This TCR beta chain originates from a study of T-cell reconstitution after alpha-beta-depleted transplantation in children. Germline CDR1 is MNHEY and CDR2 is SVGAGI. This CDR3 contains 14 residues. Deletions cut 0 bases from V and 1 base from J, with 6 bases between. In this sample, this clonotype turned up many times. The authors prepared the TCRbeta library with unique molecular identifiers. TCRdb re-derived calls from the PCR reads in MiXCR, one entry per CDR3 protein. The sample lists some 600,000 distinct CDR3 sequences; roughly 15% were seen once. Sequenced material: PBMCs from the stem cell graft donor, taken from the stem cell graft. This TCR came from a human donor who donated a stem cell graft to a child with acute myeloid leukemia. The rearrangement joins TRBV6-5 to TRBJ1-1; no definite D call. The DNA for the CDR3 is TGTGCCAGCAGTTACTCTTCGGCGAACACTGAAGCTTTCTTT. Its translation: CASSYSSANTEAFF.